This T cell receptor beta chain was captured by sequencing in a study of blood T cell repertoires in COVID-19. In the study overall: The United States, Italy and Spain supplied acute and convalescent COVID-19 samples. Nucleic acid was either cDNA or gDNA, and it came from T cells, B-cell-depleted T cells, or PBMCs.

Sequenced by immunoSEQ multiplex PCR; TCRdb stores in-frame clones only, minus some. The table lists approximately 270,000 clones, around nine tenths of them singletons. Germline CDR1 reads SNHLY; CDR2 reads FYNNEI. This CDR3 has 15 amino acids. With 11 bases removed from V and 5 bases from J, the gap between germline ends came to 24 bases. The gene calls are TRBV2 and TRBJ1-1; possible D gene TRBD1, 5 bases. The origin of this receptor is a man aged 45-60 years with acute or convalescent COVID-19. The specimen sequenced was peripheral blood. CDR3 region: CASRVPGGVYTEAFF. The CDR3, as DNA: TGTGCCTCTCGAGTTCCCGGGGGAGTATATACTGAAGCTTTCTTT.